The 27 T cell receptor beta chains given below trace back to one sample, sequenced in a study of T cell responses to AZD1222 COVID-19 vaccine. Using immunoSEQ multiplex PCR, the repertoire was profiled, and TCRdb retains in-frame clones only, with some absent. This table holds 150,000 to 200,000 clones, around 93% found once. This specimen consisted of peripheral blood, obtained 28 days after the second AZD1222 dose. These receptors were collected from an adult who received the AZD1222 COVID-19 vaccine.

The V gene is TRBV6-6, the J gene TRBJ1-6; tentative D call: TRBD1 (5 bases). This CDR3 has 13 amino acids. Per the germline V gene, CDR1 is MNHNY and CDR2 is SVGAGI (reference sequence). V lost 8 bases, J lost 7 bases, and 12 bases lay in between. CDR3 nucleotide sequence: TGTGCCAGCCGACAGCACGTGAATTCACCCCTCCACTTT. Amino acid sequence: CASRQHVNSPLHF.

This chain uses TRBV6-2 or TRBV6-3 with TRBJ1-5; D is uncertain. This CDR3 is built from 15 residues. Trimming removed 2 bases from V and 3 bases from J, with 11 bases in between. The germline V gene has CDR1 MNHEY and CDR2 SVGEGT. CDR3 sequence reads: CASSYLGRLNQPQHF. CDR3 coding DNA: TGTGCCAGCAGTTACCTTGGACGGCTCAATCAGCCCCAGCATTTT.

This rearrangement joins TRBV29-1 to TRBJ1-1; unclear D gene. V lost 5 bases and J lost 8, with 18 bases in between. The V gene's germline CDR1 is SQVTM and CDR2 ANQGSEA. The CDR3 has 13 residues. The CDR3 bases are TGCAGCGTTTATAATTCCTTCACAGCCGAAGCTTTCTTT. Amino acid sequence: CSVYNSFTAEAFF.

With regard to this clone: Other nucleotide sequences from this sample produce the same CDR3. CDR3 DNA sequence: TGTGCCAGCAGCCAAGGAGATCAGCCCCAGCATTTT. The encoded protein is CASSQGDQPQHF. This rearrangement joins TRBV3-1 (or the pseudogene TRBV3-2) to TRBJ1-5; D remains ambiguous. Per the germline V gene, CDR1 is LGHDT and CDR2 is YNNKEL (reference sequence). V shed 1 base and J shed 5 bases, with 3 bases lying between them. The CDR3 consists of 12 residues.

This clone was observed once. V and J are TRBV10-3 and TRBJ2-1; a possible D gene is TRBD2 (7 bases). Germline loops: CDR1 ENHRY, CDR2 SYGVKD. This CDR3 region has 15 residues. The V and J ends lost 4 bases and 5 bases respectively, with 15 bases between them. The CDR3 DNA reads TGTGCCATCAGTGTCGGACGGGGGGCCGACAATGAGCAGTTCTTC. It encodes CAISVGRGADNEQFF.

The V gene is TRBV7-2, the J gene TRBJ2-3; no clear D. V lost 1 base and J 4 bases, leaving 6 bases between the germline ends. The CDR3 has 13 residues. CDR1 SGHTA and CDR2 FQGNSA come from the germline V gene. The CDR3 DNA sequence: TGTGCCAGCAGCTTAGGAGAGTCAGATACGCAGTATTTT. It specifies CASSLGESDTQYF.

The chain has TRBV6-5 and TRBJ1-4, with TRBD1 as a possible D gene (6 bases). The CDR3 totals 14 residues. With 4 bases removed from V and 4 bases from J, the gap between germline ends came to 10 bases. Germline CDR1 MNHEY, CDR2 SVGAGI. CDR3 bases: TGTGCCAGCAGTTCGACAGGACTTAATGAAAAACTGTTTTTT. Protein product: CASSSTGLNEKLFF.

The V call is TRBV28, the J call TRBJ2-7, with 10 positions matching TRBD1. Germline CDR1 MDHEN, CDR2 SYDVKM. With V trimmed by 3 bases and J by 2 bases, 4 bases remained unmatched. The CDR3 has 15 amino acids. The CDR3 nucleotides are TGTGCCAGCAGTTTCGCCGGGACAGGGGCCTACGAGCAGTACTTC. This translates into CASSFAGTGAYEQYF.

This sequence joins TRBV5-1 and TRBJ1-1, with unresolved D. This CDR3 is 14 amino acids long. Germline loops: CDR1 SGHRS, CDR2 YFSETQ. V lost 0 bases to trimming and J lost 0 bases, with 6 bases between them. The CDR3 spells CASSLELVNTEAFF. The CDR3 DNA reads TGCGCCAGCAGCTTGGAATTGGTGAACACTGAAGCTTTCTTT.

There are a few counts of this clone. This chain links TRBV9 with TRBJ1-6; no reliable D call. CDR1 is SGDLS and CDR2 is YYNGEE in the germline V gene. The CDR3 totals 13 residues. V lost 0 bases and J lost 7, with 5 bases in between. The CDR3 sequence: CASSVADNSPLHF. The DNA for the CDR3 is TGTGCCAGCAGCGTAGCCGACAATTCACCCCTCCACTTT.

The rearrangement links TRBV18 to TRBJ2-3; D is possibly TRBD1 (6 bases). The CDR3 runs 15 residues. The germline V and J ends were trimmed by 3 bases and 0 bases, with 10 bases remaining between them. Germline V gene data show CDR1 as KGHSH and CDR2 as LQKENI. CDR3 sequence: CASSPDRRSTDTQYF. For the CDR3, the DNA is TGTGCCAGCTCACCCGACAGGCGTAGCACAGATACGCAGTATTTT.

This clone has only a few counts. The chain uses TRBV29-1 and TRBJ1-2; D possibly corresponds to TRBD1 (5 bases). The length of the CDR3 is 13 residues. V was pared by 5 bases and J by 3 bases, with 13 bases between. Germline CDR1 reads SQVTM; CDR2 reads ANQGSEA. CDR3 sequence (DNA): TGCAGCGTTACCCCCCAGGGTGACTATGGCTACACCTTC. Translation gives CSVTPQGDYGYTF.

Here the CDR3 reads CASGANPGSSGANVLTF. The CDR3 region has the DNA TGTGCCAGCGGTGCCAATCCAGGGTCTTCTGGGGCCAACGTCCTGACTTTC. This chain joins TRBV6-1 and TRBJ2-6; D might be TRBD1 (5 bases). This CDR3 is 17 amino acids long. CDR1 MNHNS and CDR2 SASEGT come from the germline V gene. V shed 8 bases and J shed 1 base, with 18 bases lying between them.

The J gene is TRBJ2-3, the V gene TRBV7-3; 8 bases align to TRBD2. Germline V gene sequence: CDR1 SGHTA, CDR2 FQGTGA. The CDR3 is 15 amino acids. The V segment lost 5 bases and the J segment 5 bases; nucleotides outside the gene matches: 9. The CDR3 reads CASSTSGGRGDTQYF. The CDR3 DNA is TGTGCCAGCAGCACCTCGGGGGGGCGAGGAGATACGCAGTATTTT.

The V call is TRBV27, the J call TRBJ1-1, with unresolved D. Germline V lookup: CDR1 MNHEY, CDR2 SMNVEV (reference sequence). V lost 3 bases and J 3 bases, leaving 8 bases between the germline ends. The CDR3 sequence is 13 residues long. The CDR3 nucleotides read TGTGCCAGCAGTTTTTCAGGTTACACTGAAGCTTTCTTT. This gives the protein CASSFSGYTEAFF.

The chain has TRBV12-3 or TRBV12-4 and TRBJ1-2, with 10 bases lining up with TRBD1. This CDR3 contains 13 residues. V shed 3 bases and J 8 bases; nucleotides not matched to a gene: 3. CDR3 nucleotides: TGTGCCAGCAGTTTGGGACAGGGGTACGGCTACACCTTC. Its protein is CASSLGQGYGYTF.

V is TRBV6-5 and J is TRBJ1-2, with a tentative D call TRBD1 (6 bases). Trimming stripped 2 bases from V and 8 bases from J, with 9 bases between. CDR3 size: 12 residues. Per germline, CDR1 MNHEY and CDR2 SVGAGI. For the CDR3, the DNA is TGTGCCAGCAGTTACGTAGGGGGGGGCTACACCTTC. Protein: CASSYVGGGYTF.

The chain couples TRBV28 to TRBJ2-4; 16 bases fit TRBD2. After removal of 3 bases from V and 0 bases from J, the junction contained 8 bases not matched to a gene. Germline V gene lookup returns CDR1 MDHEN and CDR2 SYDVKM. This CDR3 is built from 20 residues. The CDR3 region is CASSFTLGTSGGAAKNIQYF. The CDR3 nucleotides read TGTGCCAGCAGTTTCACACTCGGGACTAGCGGGGGGGCAGCCAAAAACATTCAGTACTTC.

The chain joins TRBV12-5 to TRBJ2-7; 9 bases fit TRBD1. CDR1 and CDR2 (germline): LGHNT, FRNRAP. V gave up 0 bases and J gave up 2 bases; unmatched junction bases: 11. The CDR3 is 18 residues long. The CDR3 region is CASGLVGQPGQGTYEQYF. The CDR3 DNA reads as TGTGCTAGTGGTTTGGTAGGTCAACCGGGACAGGGAACCTACGAGCAGTACTTC.

The chain is built from TRBV27 and TRBJ1-5; 8 nucleotides agree with TRBD1. The trim removed 4 bases at V and 7 bases at J, leaving 6 bases unmatched. Germline CDR1 is MNHEY and CDR2 is SMNVEV (reference sequence). The CDR3 covers 14 residues. The chain's CDR3 is CASSWTGIGQPQHF. CDR3 nucleotide sequence: TGTGCCAGCAGTTGGACAGGGATTGGGCAGCCCCAGCATTTT.

The chain links TRBV6-2 or TRBV6-3 to TRBJ2-1; 8 bases fit TRBD1. Germline V lookup: CDR1 MNHEY, CDR2 SVGEGT. This CDR3 has 15 amino acids. V was clipped by 5 bases and J by 7 bases; unmatched bases: 10. CDR3 in amino acids: CASSAFRGQQNEQFF. CDR3 sequence (DNA): TGTGCCAGCAGTGCGTTCAGGGGGCAACAGAATGAGCAGTTCTTC.

The table lists this clone with a count of one. The chain links TRBV7-8 to TRBJ1-2; D call uncertain. V was shortened by 5 bases and J by 1 base, with 8 bases between the two germline ends. Germline CDR1 is SGHVS and CDR2 is FQNEAQ. The CDR3 spans 13 residues. CDR3: CASSQRVNYGYTF. DNA of the CDR3: TGTGCCAGCAGCCAGCGGGTTAACTATGGCTACACCTTC.

The rearrangement uses TRBV7-2 and TRBJ2-7, with 7 bases lining up with TRBD1. Germline V gene data show CDR1 as SGHTA and CDR2 as FQGNSA. The CDR3 is 15 residues long. The V segment lost 3 bases and the J segment 0 bases; nucleotides outside the gene matches: 5. CDR3 nucleotide sequence: TGTGCCAGCAGCTTGTACTGGGACAGCTCCTACGAGCAGTACTTC. Its translation: CASSLYWDSSYEQYF.

The rearrangement uses TRBV6-5 and TRBJ2-3; D unresolved. This CDR3 has 14 amino acids. Trimming removed 2 bases at V and 0 bases at J, with 6 bases between. Germline CDR1 MNHEY, CDR2 SVGAGI. Here the CDR3 reads CASSYRSSTDTQYF. Here the CDR3 DNA reads TGTGCCAGCAGTTACCGAAGTAGCACAGATACGCAGTATTTT.

The chain uses TRBV3-1 (or the pseudogene TRBV3-2) and TRBJ2-7, with TRBD2 identical over 9 bases. The germline V gene encodes CDR1 LGHDT and CDR2 YNNKEL (reference sequence). The length of the CDR3 is 15 residues. The junction had 6 bases not matched to a gene; V was cut back by 2 bases and J by 4 bases. CDR3 coding DNA: TGTGCCAGCAGCCAATTAGCGGGGGCCGGGTACGAGCAGTACTTC. Translation: CASSQLAGAGYEQYF.

This chain joins TRBV30 and TRBJ2-4, with 11 bases matching TRBD2. After removal of 2 bases from V and 9 bases from J, the junction contained 3 bases not matched to a gene. The V gene's germline CDR1 is GTSNPN and CDR2 SVGIG (reference sequence). The CDR3 is 13 amino acids. CDR3: CAWSLTSGAIQYF. CDR3 nucleotide sequence: TGTGCCTGGAGTTTGACTAGCGGGGCCATTCAGTACTTC.

The chain has TRBV7-9 and TRBJ1-2, with D hard to call. CDR3 length equals 14 residues. V dropped 1 base and J dropped 2 bases, with 8 bases sitting between them. The germline V gene encodes CDR1 SEHNR and CDR2 FQNEAQ (reference sequence). The CDR3 here is CASSLGGRNYGYTF. CDR3 in DNA: TGTGCCAGCAGCTTAGGAGGGAGAAACTATGGCTACACCTTC.